Each of the 27 T cell receptor beta chains below was sequenced from the same sample in a study of CD8+ T cells in alopecia areata (dated by TCRdb to 2016 to 2019). The label giving this sample's time point can be read as: baseline before oral tofacitinib. The library was prepared using the immunoSEQ multiplex PCR assay. For TCR sequencing, RNA was extracted from every sample and reverse transcribed into cDNA to serve as template. The clones in this table, taken by TCRdb from immuneACCESS, are in-frame only. Not every clone is retained; where verified, under half of the shortfall comes from an unresolved V gene, and the cause of the rest is unknown. The sample table holds 140,000 to 150,000 clones, of which under 60% were seen once. The ten top clones hold roughly 6.5% of the sample. Sequenced here: CD4+ T cells sorted from blood, sampled at week 0. The receptors were gathered from a human donor with alopecia areata.

V and J are TRBV29-1 and TRBJ1-2; D gene uncertain. Trimming left V 3 bases short and J 3 bases short, with 5 bases between. The germline V gene encodes CDR1 SQVTM and CDR2 ANQGSEA. The CDR3 totals 11 residues. CDR3 bases: TGCAGCGTTGATGAGTACTATGGCTACACCTTC. Translated: CSVDEYYGYTF. The entire variable domain, with the rest obtained from reference TRBV29-1 and TRBJ1-2, is as follows: SAVISQKPSRDICQRGTSLTIQCQVDSQVTMMFWYRQQPGQSLTLIATANQGSEATYESGFVIDKFPISRPNLTFSTLTVSNMSPEDSSIYLCSVDEYYGYTFGSGTRLTVV.

The chain carries TRBV29-1 and TRBJ2-3, with D hard to call. There are 13 residues in the CDR3. Germline-derived CDR1 and CDR2 are SQVTM and ANQGSEA. V lost 3 bases to trimming and J lost 4 bases, with 11 bases between them. The CDR3 DNA reads TGCAGCGTTGACCTGGTGTTCGCAGATACGCAGTATTTT. Encoded protein: CSVDLVFADTQYF.

This clone showed up just a few times. The rearrangement links TRBV28 to TRBJ1-6, with unresolved D. CDR1 is MDHEN and CDR2 is SYDVKM in the germline V gene. Deletions cut 3 bases from V and 8 bases from J, with 11 bases between. This CDR3 spans 14 amino acids. The CDR3 spells CASSFGVIDSPLHF. CDR3 DNA sequence: TGTGCCAGCAGTTTCGGGGTCATAGATTCACCCCTCCACTTT.

J is TRBJ2-1 and V is TRBV29-1; 9 nucleotides line up with TRBD2. This CDR3 is built from 15 residues. CDR1 is SQVTM, CDR2 ANQGSEA, per germline. V gave up 4 bases and J gave up 2 bases; unmatched junction bases: 6. In DNA form, the CDR3 reads TGCAGCGTTGTTCCCTCTAGCGGGGCCTACAATGAGCAGTTCTTC. This sequence encodes CSVVPSSGAYNEQFF.

V gene TRBV29-1 combines with J gene TRBJ2-1, with D perhaps TRBD1 or TRBD2 (6 bases each). The germline V gene has CDR1 SQVTM and CDR2 ANQGSEA. Trimming took 4 bases from V and 9 from J, leaving 19 bases between them. The CDR3 loop spans 14 amino acids. CDR3 sequence: CSVGATRGISEQFF. Here the CDR3 DNA reads TGCAGCGTTGGTGCGACTAGGGGGATAAGTGAGCAGTTCTTC.

The rearrangement joins TRBV2 to TRBJ2-1; TRBD1 might be the D (5 bases). Germline CDR1 reads SNHLY; CDR2 reads FYNNEI. The V end lost 4 bases, the J end lost 3 bases, and 10 bases lay between the germline ends. This CDR3 has 14 amino acids. The CDR3 loop is CASSVQGGYNEQFF. In DNA, the CDR3 is TGTGCCAGCAGTGTGCAGGGTGGCTACAATGAGCAGTTCTTC.

This chain uses TRBV13 with TRBJ2-5; D is tentatively TRBD1 or TRBD2 (5 bases each). CDR3 size: 19 residues. Germline values: CDR1 PRHDT, CDR2 FYEKMQ (reference sequence). V was shortened by 4 bases and J by 4 bases, with 28 bases between the two germline ends. CDR3 sequence: CASSSIPGTGARVRETQYF. In DNA, the CDR3 is TGTGCCAGCAGCTCGATTCCCGGGACCGGGGCTCGGGTGCGAGAGACCCAGTACTTC.

The chain joins TRBV30 to TRBJ1-1, with D unclear. The length of the CDR3 is 11 residues. The germline V and J ends were trimmed by 3 bases and 5 bases, with 7 bases remaining between them. CDR1 and CDR2 (germline): GTSNPN, SVGIG (reference sequence). CDR3 protein: CAWRPVTEAFF. CDR3 DNA sequence: TGTGCCTGGAGGCCGGTAACTGAAGCTTTCTTT.

This clone was found a few times. J is TRBJ2-1 and V is TRBV5-1; possibly TRBD2 for D (6 bases). The V and J ends lost 5 bases and 11 bases respectively, with 20 bases between them. From germline, CDR1 is SGHRS and CDR2 YFSETQ. This CDR3 is built from 14 residues. The CDR3 is CASSRETAGGKQFF. As DNA, the CDR3 is TGCGCCAGCAGTCGAGAGACAGCGGGTGGGAAGCAGTTCTTC.

This rearrangement joins TRBV30 to TRBJ2-3, with D unclear. The length of the CDR3 is 12 residues. Germline CDR1 reads GTSNPN; CDR2 reads SVGIG (reference sequence). Between the trimmed V and J ends, which lost 4 bases and 1 base, there was a span of 6 bases. The CDR3 sequence is CAWIPRTDTQYF. For the CDR3, the DNA is TGTGCCTGGATTCCCCGCACAGATACGCAGTATTTT.

This chain connects TRBV29-1 to TRBJ1-2, with D tentatively TRBD1 (6 bases). Trimming took 6 bases from V and 8 from J, leaving 16 bases between them. Germline V gene data show CDR1 as SQVTM and CDR2 as ANQGSEA. The CDR3 is 12 residues long. The chain's CDR3 is CSVAGTLKGYTF. The CDR3 coding sequence is TGCAGCGTCGCCGGGACACTCAAGGGCTACACCTTC.

The rearrangement uses TRBV27 and TRBJ2-7; 9 nucleotides line up with TRBD1. Per germline, CDR1 MNHEY and CDR2 SMNVEV (reference sequence). Losses at the gene ends were 7 bases for V and 2 bases for J; bases not matched to a gene: 6. The CDR3 has 14 residues. The CDR3 coding sequence is TGTGCCAGCACCAAGGACAGGGGTGCCTACGAGCAGTACTTC. Translation gives CASTKDRGAYEQYF.

This clone has just a few counts. This chain connects TRBV5-5 to TRBJ2-6; tentatively, D is TRBD1 (5 bases). V was shortened by 2 bases and J by 3 bases, with 12 bases between the two germline ends. Germline V lookup: CDR1 SGHKS, CDR2 YYEKEE (reference sequence). The CDR3 totals 16 residues. CDR3 DNA sequence: TGTGCCAGCAGCTTTGACAGCCCTCTTGGGGCCAACGTCCTGACTTTC. Protein: CASSFDSPLGANVLTF.

This clone was seen just once. The V gene is TRBV7-2, the J gene TRBJ2-3; weak D call: TRBD2 (6 bases). This CDR3 spans 16 amino acids. Per germline, CDR1 SGHTA and CDR2 FQGNSA. V was shortened by 5 bases and J by 4 bases, with 19 bases between the two germline ends. Here the CDR3 DNA reads TGTGCCAGCAGCCCGTCGCTAGCGTTTACGGCAGATACGCAGTATTTT. It codes for CASSPSLAFTADTQYF.

A few counts support this clone. The rearrangement joins TRBV14 to TRBJ1-5; maybe TRBD1 (5 bases). Trimming shortened V by 3 bases and J by 4 bases, and 7 bases separated the two germline ends. This CDR3 spans 13 amino acids. Germline values: CDR1 SGHDN, CDR2 FVKESK. CDR3 nucleotide sequence: TGTGCCAGCAGCCAGGGGCGGAATCAGCCCCAGCATTTT. Its protein is CASSQGRNQPQHF.

The chain is built from TRBV25-1 and TRBJ2-7; possible D gene TRBD1, 5 bases. This CDR3 has 15 residues. Germline V lookup: CDR1 MGHDK, CDR2 SYGVNS. Trimming left V 2 bases short and J 0 bases short, with 11 bases between. CDR3 coding DNA: TGTGCCAGCAGTGAAGGGCAGGGTAGCTCCTACGAGCAGTACTTC. This gives the protein CASSEGQGSSYEQYF.

This sequence joins TRBV2 and TRBJ2-1; possible D gene TRBD1, 6 bases. This CDR3 is 14 amino acids long. V gave up 3 bases and J gave up 7 bases, with 13 bases separating them. From germline, CDR1 is SNHLY and CDR2 FYNNEI. CDR3 sequence: CASSDPRGGNEQFF. The CDR3 nucleotides read TGTGCCAGCAGTGATCCCAGGGGTGGGAATGAGCAGTTCTTC.

V usage is TRBV10-3 and J usage is TRBJ1-2; TRBD1 is a possible D gene (6 bases). Germline V gene data show CDR1 as ENHRY and CDR2 as SYGVKD. The CDR3 consists of 12 residues. Trimming left V 2 bases short and J 8 bases short, with 9 bases between. The CDR3 sequence: CAISEARGGYTF. CDR3 nucleotides: TGTGCCATCAGTGAGGCCAGGGGCGGCTACACCTTC.

This chain joins TRBV2 and TRBJ2-1; TRBD2 matches at 13 bases. Losses at the gene ends were 5 bases for V and 7 bases for J; bases not matched to a gene: 5. The V gene's germline CDR1 is SNHLY and CDR2 FYNNEI. The CDR3 has 15 amino acids. Here the CDR3 DNA reads TGTGCCAGCAGTATACTAGCGGGGGGGAGGAATGAGCAGTTCTTC. It codes for CASSILAGGRNEQFF.

The chain couples TRBV27 to TRBJ1-2, with unresolved D. V was cut by 6 bases and J by 4 bases, with 9 bases left in between. The CDR3 has 12 residues. The V gene's germline CDR1 is MNHEY and CDR2 SMNVEV (reference sequence). The CDR3 region is CASSPDGYGYTF. For the CDR3, the DNA is TGTGCCAGCAGCCCTGACGGCTATGGCTACACCTTC.

As concerns this clone: The junction does not match germline at one end; this may be a read error. J is TRBJ2-2 and V is TRBV5-6; tentatively, D is TRBD1 or TRBD2 (6 bases each). CDR1 is SGHDT and CDR2 is YYEEEE in the germline V gene. The CDR3 runs to 16 residues. CDR3 amino acids: CASSLSRRGNTGELFF. CDR3 DNA: TGTGCCAGCAGCCTCAGCAGGAGGGGGAACACCGGTGAGCTGTTTTTT.

In this sample, this clone turned up a few times. The chain carries TRBV30 and TRBJ2-1, with 7 bases identical to TRBD2. The J segment lost 4 bases and the V segment lost 5 bases, leaving 2 bases of the junction unmatched. There are 12 residues in the CDR3. Germline assignment: CDR1 GTSNPN and CDR2 SVGIG (reference sequence). CDR3: CAWAGVYNEQFF. CDR3 coding DNA: TGTGCCTGGGCGGGAGTATACAATGAGCAGTTCTTC.

V usage is TRBV7-2 and J usage is TRBJ2-1, with 12 positions matching TRBD2. CDR3 length: 17 amino acids. Germline loops: CDR1 SGHTA, CDR2 FQGNSA. Trimming removed 2 bases from V and 7 bases from J; junction bases left unmatched: 9. CDR3: CASSLQSASGGANEQFF. CDR3 nucleotides: TGTGCCAGCAGCTTACAGTCGGCTAGCGGGGGGGCAAATGAGCAGTTCTTC. Looking up the rest from reference TRBV7-2 and TRBJ2-1 gives the full variable domain: GAGVSQSPSNKVTEKGKDVELRCDPISGHTALYWYRQSLGQGLEFLIYFQGNSAPDKSGLPSDRFSAERTGGSVSTLTIQRTQQEDSAVYLCASSLQSASGGANEQFFGPGTRLTVL.

The chain carries TRBV18 and TRBJ2-7; D remains unclear. CDR3 length equals 13 residues. Trimming took 3 bases from V and 5 from J, leaving 11 bases between them. Germline CDR1 and CDR2: KGHSH and LQKENI. The CDR3 DNA sequence: TGTGCCAGCTCACCGAACGAGGCGGACGAGCAGTACTTC. Its protein is CASSPNEADEQYF.

The V gene is TRBV6-5, the J gene TRBJ1-2; 9 positions match TRBD1. The CDR3 is 15 amino acids. The J segment lost 4 bases and the V segment lost 4 bases, leaving 7 bases of the junction unmatched. Germline V gene sequence: CDR1 MNHEY, CDR2 SVGAGI. In nucleotides, the CDR3 is TGTGCCAGCAGTTCGGTGCCGACAGGGGGCTATGGCTACACCTTC. Protein sequence: CASSSVPTGGYGYTF.

The chain combines TRBV7-2 with TRBJ2-3; no reliable D call. The V end was cut by 7 bases, the J end by 0 bases, with 8 bases between. Germline values: CDR1 SGHTA, CDR2 FQGNSA. There are 13 residues in the CDR3. The DNA of the CDR3 is TGTGCCAGCATCCCTGAGAGCACAGATACGCAGTATTTT. Protein sequence: CASIPESTDTQYF.

This chain joins TRBV30 and TRBJ1-1; no firm D call. V lost 4 bases and J lost 5, with 11 bases in between. The CDR3 is 12 residues long. Germline V CDR1 and CDR2: GTSNPN, SVGIG (reference sequence). This CDR3 reads CAWTEGRTEAFF. For the CDR3, the DNA is TGTGCCTGGACGGAGGGTCGGACTGAAGCTTTCTTT. Combining the CDR3 with reference TRBV30 and TRBJ1-1 gives the whole variable domain SQTIHQWPATLVQPVGSPLSLECTVEGTSNPNLYWYRQAAGRGLQLLFYSVGIGQISSEVPQNLSASRPQDRQFILSSKKLLLSDSGFYLCAWTEGRTEAFFGQGTRLTVV.